The rows below give T cell receptor beta chains drawn from one sample of a study of cytomegalovirus exposure and HLA in healthy donors. Clones were sequenced by immunoSEQ multiplex PCR, and TCRdb holds only the in-frame ones, with some missing. The sample holds 30,000 to 40,000 clones; 81% are singletons and the top ten take almost 9.5%. Sequencing input: PBMCs. Receptors were obtained from a woman between 40 and 50 years old in good health and CMV-seronegative. CDR3s leave out the opening cysteine and the closing phenylalanine or tryptophan.

TRBV2,TRBJ2-2,ASSLGQNTGELF
TRBV5-4,TRBJ2-2,ASSTRQGAITGELF
TRBV28,TRBJ1-6,ASSSGQGSSPLH
TRBV5-4,TRBJ2-3,ASSQATTDTQY
TRBV7-9,TRBJ2-2,ASSLERGYTGELF
TRBV7-2,TRBJ1-2,ASSLGTVPPT
TRBV4-3,TRBJ2-7,ASSHQGPYEQY
TRBV6-6,TRBJ1-2,ASRAGGGADYGYT
TRBV10-3,TRBJ1-2,AISESEEGYT
TRBV7-9,TRBJ1-1,ASSLATGASAF
TRBV2,TRBJ2-3,ASSSGTGFTDTQY
TRBV28,TRBJ1-1,ASSSVSGGSNTEAF
TRBV9,TRBJ1-2,ASSVVDAGNYGYT
TRBV7-3,TRBJ1-1,ASSFQSDTEAF
TRBV7-8,-,ASSLGLGTGYEQY
TRBV28,TRBJ1-4,ASSPAVNEKLF
TRBV18,TRBJ1-4,ASSSLGGPNEKLF
TRBV5-6,TRBJ1-1,ASSSNLNRGSEAF
TRBV10-3,TRBJ2-2,AISPWRGGEEAGELF
TRBV4-1,TRBJ1-2,ASSQVIVHPYT
TRBV29-1,TRBJ2-7,SVERQGATEQY
TRBV19,TRBJ2-6,ASSTRETGANVLT
TRBV7-9,TRBJ2-1,ASSLGRDRGYYNEQF
TRBV11-1,TRBJ2-7,ASSRGQRAYEQY
TRBV2,TRBJ1-1,ASRLVSAEAF
TRBV7-2,TRBJ2-1,ASSLAATSYEQF
TRBV2,TRBJ2-7,ASSKRTVEEQY
TRBV5-4,TRBJ1-1,ASSLPGTGETEAF
TRBV7-2,TRBJ2-3,ASSLEGQAGGFTDTQY